The clone carrying this T cell receptor beta chain was found a few times. As yet, its antigen is unknown. This may come from a read error, since a much larger clone is one base off. TCRdb re-called the reads with MiXCR, one entry per CDR3 protein. The sample yields 900,000 to 950,000 distinct CDR3 sequences, around 32% seen once. The CDR3 contains 14 residues. CDR1 and CDR2 from the germline V gene are SGHVS and FNYEAQ. The V gene lost 1 base and the J gene lost 1 base, with 7 bases spanning the gap. This specimen comes from a study of T cell repertoires in cytomegalovirus infection. Overall study context: Both recently identified HLA-C-restricted and well-studied HLA-B-restricted CMV epitopes were used in the study.

Study-level findings and limits: CMV carriers having the relevant HLA were flagged by cumulative public TCR beta family frequency. Clonotypes of TCR beta that were HLA-C-restricted and CMV-specific dominated the ex vivo response.

The source material was cultured CD8+ T cells from PBMCs, sampled from culture after CMV antigen stimulation. The chain joins TRBV7-6 to TRBJ1-1, with TRBD1 as a possible D gene (5 bases). The origin of this receptor is a human donor in good health (CMV status not recorded). Some clones in this sample may be carry-over from other donors' samples. This CDR3 reads CASSLGDANTEAFF. The CDR3 nucleotides read TGTGCCAGCAGCTTAGGGGACGCGAACACTGAAGCTTTCTTT.